The 6 T cell receptor beta chains reported below all come from one sample, sequenced in a study of beta chain features in type 1 diabetes. Reverse transcription of all isolated RNA meant that expressed TCRB transcripts were sequenced. The repertoire was sequenced with immunoSEQ multiplex PCR; TCRdb's copy has only in-frame clones and lacks some. The profile shows 300,000 to 350,000 clones, about 20% of them singletons. Material: naive CD4+ T cells from blood. These receptors came from a woman younger than 30 in good health.

A word on this clone: Other DNA sequences in the same sample also yield this CDR3. The CDR3, as DNA: TGCGCCAGCAGCCTACAGGGTAGCGGGGAGCTGTTTTTT. Residues: CASSLQGSGELFF. The chain is built from TRBV5-1 and TRBJ2-2; TRBD1 might be the D (6 bases). Germline-derived CDR1 and CDR2 are SGHRS and YFSETQ. The V end lost 4 bases, the J end lost 7 bases, and 11 bases lay between the germline ends. The CDR3 spans 13 residues. Full variable domain (rest looked up from reference TRBV5-1 and TRBJ2-2): KAGVTQTPRYLIKTRGQQVTLSCSPISGHRSVSWYQQTPGQGLQFLFEYFSETQRNKGNFPGRFSGRQFSNSRSEMNVSTLELGDSALYLCASSLQGSGELFFGEGSRLTVL.

This clone was recorded a few times. The V gene is TRBV30, the J gene TRBJ1-2, with 9 nucleotides matching TRBD1. This CDR3 region has 12 residues. With 7 bases clipped from V and 4 bases from J, the junction kept 4 bases outside the gene matches. Germline loops: CDR1 GTSNPN, CDR2 SVGIG (reference sequence). The CDR3 sequence: CAFTGQGYGYTF. In DNA form, the CDR3 reads TGTGCCTTTACGGGACAGGGCTATGGCTACACCTTC. Based on the CDR3 plus reference TRBV30 and TRBJ1-2, the full variable domain is SQTIHQWPATLVQPVGSPLSLECTVEGTSNPNLYWYRQAAGRGLQLLFYSVGIGQISSEVPQNLSASRPQDRQFILSSKKLLLSDSGFYLCAFTGQGYGYTFGSGTRLTVV.

CDR3 DNA sequence: TGTGCCAGCAGCCGGTCGACCGGGGACAATGAGCAGTTCTTC. It is translated as CASSRSTGDNEQFF. The V and J genes are TRBV9 and TRBJ2-1; weak D call: TRBD2 (5 bases). Trimming removed 4 bases at V and 5 bases at J, with 13 bases between. In germline, CDR1 is SGDLS, CDR2 YYNGEE. CDR3 length: 14 amino acids. The full variable domain, its missing parts supplied by reference TRBV9 and TRBJ2-1, is DSGVTQTPKHLITATGQRVTLRCSPRSGDLSVYWYQQSLDQGLQFLIQYYNGEERAKGNILERFSAQQFPDLHSELNLSSLELGDSALYFCASSRSTGDNEQFFGPGTRLTVL.

This clone has just a few counts. In the same sample, other DNA sequences code for this CDR3. J is TRBJ1-2 and V is TRBV6-5; tentatively, D is TRBD1 (5 bases). CDR3 length equals 13 residues. V lost 5 bases and J lost 5, with 12 bases in between. CDR1 and CDR2 from the germline V gene are MNHEY and SVGAGI. The CDR3 loop is CASSPRDLYGYTF. In DNA form, the CDR3 reads TGTGCCAGCAGTCCTCGGGACTTATATGGCTACACCTTC.

This clone has a handful of counts. The rearrangement joins TRBV28 to TRBJ1-5; D may be TRBD1 (5 bases). CDR1 is MDHEN and CDR2 is SYDVKM in the germline V gene. The CDR3 sequence is 14 residues long. The V end was cut by 2 bases, the J end by 7 bases, with 12 bases between. The CDR3 region is CASSLGGGGQPQHF. The CDR3 coding sequence is TGTGCCAGCAGTTTAGGGGGGGGAGGACAGCCCCAGCATTTT.

The genes are TRBV2 and TRBJ2-5, with D perhaps TRBD1 (6 bases). Germline assignment: CDR1 SNHLY and CDR2 FYNNEI. V lost 6 bases and J 8 bases, leaving 22 bases between the germline ends. CDR3 length: 15 residues. CDR3 in amino acids: CASSESSGTPATQYF. CDR3 sequence (DNA): TGTGCCAGCAGCGAGAGTTCCGGGACACCGGCCACCCAGTACTTC.